This TCR beta chain was retrieved from a study of cytomegalovirus exposure and HLA in healthy donors. Vbeta (60) and Jbeta (13) primers were used in the PCR. Clones were read by immunoSEQ multiplex PCR, and TCRdb kept only the in-frame ones, dropping some. The sample has fewer than 200,000 clones; around 80% are singletons. CDR3 length equals 15 residues. CDR1 and CDR2 from the germline V gene are SGHTA and FQGNSA. V lost 4 bases to trimming and J lost 4 bases; unmatched junction nucleotides: 7. This TCR came from a woman under 40 in good health and CMV-seropositive. The specimen sequenced was PBMCs. The chain links TRBV7-2 to TRBJ1-3; 7 bases match TRBD1. Here the CDR3 reads CASSSQGLGGNTIYF. The CDR3 DNA reads TGTGCCAGCAGCTCACAGGGGCTTGGGGGAAACACCATATATTTT. Variable domain in full (rest from reference TRBV7-2 and TRBJ1-3): GAGVSQSPSNKVTEKGKDVELRCDPISGHTALYWYRQSLGQGLEFLIYFQGNSAPDKSGLPSDRFSAERTGGSVSTLTIQRTQQEDSAVYLCASSSQGLGGNTIYFGEGSWLTVV.